These 3 T cell receptor beta chains originate from one sample sequenced in a study of blood T cell repertoires in COVID-19. Some clones are missing from TCRdb's copy, which holds only in-frame ones; the method was immunoSEQ multiplex PCR. The table has 150,000 to 200,000 clones, more than 80% seen once. Sequencing input: peripheral blood. Receptors were obtained from a woman aged 60-70 years with COVID-19, enrolled during active disease.

The V call is TRBV7-2, the J call TRBJ2-5, with TRBD1 identical over 8 bases. The CDR3 length is 14 residues. Trimming removed 4 bases from V and 4 bases from J; junction bases left unmatched: 5. The V gene's germline CDR1 is SGHTA and CDR2 FQGNSA. The CDR3 DNA sequence: TGTGCCAGCAGCTCACAGGGGGGTCGAGAGACCCAGTACTTC. Translating it yields CASSSQGGRETQYF.

The J gene is TRBJ1-1, the V gene TRBV4-1, with D hard to call. The CDR3 sequence is 15 residues long. Trimming took off 4 bases at V and 4 bases at J, with 16 bases between the two ends. The V gene's germline CDR1 is MGHRA and CDR2 YSYEKL. CDR3 coding DNA: TGCGCCAGCAGCCCCGTGGGAGGGTTGGGCACTGAAGCTTTCTTT. Encoded protein: CASSPVGGLGTEAFF.

V is TRBV7-3 and J is TRBJ1-1; D gene unclear. The CDR3 is 14 residues long. The V end lost 4 bases, the J end lost 0 bases, and 9 bases lay between the germline ends. Germline lookup yields CDR1 SGHTA and CDR2 FQGTGA. CDR3 sequence reads: CASSSTAMNTEAFF. CDR3 coding DNA: TGTGCCAGCAGCTCAACAGCGATGAACACTGAAGCTTTCTTT.